These T cell receptor beta chains were read from a single sample in a study of beta chain features in type 1 diabetes. Profiling relied on immunoSEQ multiplex PCR, and the TCRdb table lists in-frame clones only, not all of them. The profile shows under 300,000 clones, 14% of them singletons. The sequenced sample consisted of naive CD4+ T cells from blood. Every receptor here comes from a man aged 25 to 45 with type 1 diabetes. The CDR3 runs from the conserved cysteine through the conserved F or W. A D gene is named only where the DNA matches it firmly. Clone sizes are given selectively: once, few, many, or a class where the clone is expanded.

j_call: TRBJ2-5; d_call: NA; v_call: TRBV10-3; clone_size: NA; cdr3_aa: CAMGRGQETQYF; cdr3_nt: TGTGCCATGGGACGGGGGCAAGAGACCCAGTACTTC
j_call: TRBJ2-5; d_call: NA; v_call: TRBV5-4; clone_size: NA; cdr3_aa: CASSLFGGQETQYF; cdr3_nt: TGTGCCAGCAGCTTGTTCGGGGGCCAAGAGACCCAGTACTTC
j_call: TRBJ2-7; d_call: TRBD2; v_call: TRBV2; clone_size: NA; cdr3_aa: CASRATSDSYEQYF; cdr3_nt: TGTGCCAGCAGGGCGACTAGCGACTCCTACGAGCAGTACTTC
j_call: TRBJ2-1; d_call: TRBD2; v_call: TRBV30; clone_size: few; cdr3_aa: CAWRGLAGVPSSYNEQFF; cdr3_nt: TGTGCCTGGAGGGGACTAGCGGGAGTTCCGAGCTCCTACAATGAGCAGTTCTTC
j_call: TRBJ2-3; d_call: TRBD2; v_call: TRBV7-8; clone_size: NA; cdr3_aa: CASSLTSGTDTQYF; cdr3_nt: TGTGCCAGCAGCTTAACTAGCGGGACAGATACGCAGTATTTT
j_call: TRBJ2-1; d_call: TRBD2; v_call: TRBV6-1; clone_size: few; cdr3_aa: CASTPGLASNEQFF; cdr3_nt: TGTGCCAGCACTCCGGGACTAGCATCCAATGAGCAGTTCTTC
j_call: TRBJ2-3; d_call: NA; v_call: TRBV19; clone_size: NA; cdr3_aa: CASSIEGSSYTQYF; cdr3_nt: TGTGCCAGTAGTATTGAGGGTAGCTCATATACGCAGTATTTT
j_call: TRBJ2-7; d_call: NA; v_call: TRBV5-1; clone_size: NA; cdr3_aa: CASSSVPYEQYF; cdr3_nt: TGCGCCAGCAGCTCCGTTCCCTACGAGCAGTACTTC
j_call: TRBJ1-1; d_call: TRBD1; v_call: TRBV15; clone_size: NA; cdr3_aa: CATSSDRGLTEAFF; cdr3_nt: TGTGCCACCAGCAGTGACAGGGGGCTGACTGAAGCTTTCTTT
j_call: TRBJ1-6; d_call: TRBD1; v_call: TRBV9; clone_size: NA; cdr3_aa: CASSAQPGTGNSPLHF; cdr3_nt: TGTGCCAGCAGCGCCCAACCGGGGACAGGGAATTCACCCCTCCACTTT
j_call: TRBJ2-5; d_call: NA; v_call: TRBV5-1; clone_size: NA; cdr3_aa: CASSLQGDHQETQYF; cdr3_nt: TGCGCCAGCAGCTTACAGGGCGACCACCAAGAGACCCAGTACTTC
j_call: TRBJ2-5; d_call: NA; v_call: TRBV18; clone_size: NA; cdr3_aa: CASSPSGQETQYF; cdr3_nt: TGTGCCAGCTCACCTTCAGGGCAAGAGACCCAGTACTTC
j_call: TRBJ2-7; d_call: NA; v_call: TRBV18; clone_size: few; cdr3_aa: CASSPTAGLSYEQYF; cdr3_nt: TGTGCCAGCTCACCGACGGCGGGCCTGTCCTACGAGCAGTACTTC
j_call: TRBJ2-5; d_call: TRBD2; v_call: TRBV5-1; clone_size: NA; cdr3_aa: CASSLSGTTETQYF; cdr3_nt: TGCGCCAGCAGTTTAAGCGGGACCACAGAGACCCAGTACTTC
j_call: TRBJ1-5; d_call: NA; v_call: TRBV27; clone_size: NA; cdr3_aa: CASSFVGGQPQHF; cdr3_nt: TGTGCCAGCAGTTTTGTCGGGGGACAGCCCCAGCATTTT
j_call: TRBJ2-3; d_call: NA; v_call: TRBV4-2; clone_size: NA; cdr3_aa: CASSQDLNTDTQYF; cdr3_nt: TGTGCCAGCAGCCAAGATCTTAACACAGATACGCAGTATTTT
j_call: TRBJ2-2; d_call: TRBD2; v_call: TRBV15; clone_size: NA; cdr3_aa: CATNLGLAGTGELFF; cdr3_nt: TGTGCCACCAACCTGGGACTAGCGGGGACCGGGGAGCTGTTTTTT
j_call: TRBJ2-3; d_call: TRBD1; v_call: TRBV30; clone_size: NA; cdr3_aa: CAWGDRGTSTDTQYF; cdr3_nt: TGTGCCTGGGGCGACAGGGGGACCAGCACAGATACGCAGTATTTT
j_call: TRBJ1-6; d_call: TRBD1; v_call: TRBV5-6; clone_size: few; cdr3_aa: CASSLGTGASSPLHF; cdr3_nt: TGTGCCAGCAGCTTAGGGACAGGCGCGAGTTCACCCCTCCACTTT
j_call: TRBJ2-2; d_call: NA; v_call: TRBV27; clone_size: NA; cdr3_aa: CASIPAQGDTGELFF; cdr3_nt: TGTGCCAGCATCCCAGCACAGGGTGACACCGGGGAGCTGTTTTTT
j_call: TRBJ2-5; d_call: NA; v_call: TRBV5-1; clone_size: NA; cdr3_aa: CASSLAERARETQYF; cdr3_nt: TGCGCCAGCAGCTTGGCGGAGCGGGCCAGAGAGACCCAGTACTTC
j_call: TRBJ2-7; d_call: NA; v_call: TRBV19; clone_size: few; cdr3_aa: CASSVGQVYEQYF; cdr3_nt: TGTGCCAGTAGCGTGGGGCAAGTCTACGAGCAGTACTTC
j_call: TRBJ1-2; d_call: TRBD1; v_call: TRBV7-9; clone_size: few; cdr3_aa: CASSPRWDRGDYGYTF; cdr3_nt: TGTGCCAGCAGCCCGAGGTGGGACAGGGGGGACTATGGCTACACCTTC
j_call: TRBJ2-1; d_call: TRBD2; v_call: TRBV10-1; clone_size: few; cdr3_aa: CASSRLAGGPDEQFF; cdr3_nt: TGCGCCAGCTCCCGACTAGCGGGAGGGCCGGATGAGCAGTTCTTC
j_call: TRBJ2-3; d_call: NA; v_call: TRBV2; clone_size: few; cdr3_aa: CASSQTGIPSDTQYF; cdr3_nt: TGTGCCAGCAGCCAAACCGGGATCCCCTCTGATACGCAGTATTTT
j_call: TRBJ2-1; d_call: TRBD1; v_call: TRBV15; clone_size: NA; cdr3_aa: CATSREGRPGQEPGGQFF; cdr3_nt: TGTGCCACCAGCAGAGAGGGAAGGCCGGGACAGGAACCTGGGGGCCAGTTCTTC
j_call: TRBJ1-2; d_call: TRBD1; v_call: TRBV29-1; clone_size: NA; cdr3_aa: CSARTGEYGYTF; cdr3_nt: TGCAGCGCCAGGACAGGGGAGTATGGCTACACCTTC
j_call: TRBJ1-2; d_call: TRBD1; v_call: TRBV4-2; clone_size: NA; cdr3_aa: CASSQDAGQEYYGYTF; cdr3_nt: TGTGCCAGCAGCCAAGATGCGGGACAGGAGTACTATGGCTACACCTTC
j_call: TRBJ2-7; d_call: TRBD1; v_call: TRBV5-4; clone_size: few; cdr3_aa: CASSLGQGHHEQYF; cdr3_nt: TGTGCCAGCAGCTTGGGACAGGGGCACCACGAGCAGTACTTC
j_call: TRBJ2-7; d_call: NA; v_call: TRBV2; clone_size: NA; cdr3_aa: CASSEAQGGEQYF; cdr3_nt: TGTGCCAGCAGTGAAGCCCAAGGGGGCGAGCAGTACTTC
j_call: TRBJ1-3; d_call: NA; v_call: TRBV29-1; clone_size: few; cdr3_aa: CSVKSSSGNTIYF; cdr3_nt: TGCAGCGTTAAATCGAGCTCTGGAAACACCATATATTTT
j_call: TRBJ2-1; d_call: TRBD1; v_call: TRBV18; clone_size: few; cdr3_aa: CASSRDRGYEQFF; cdr3_nt: TGTGCCAGCTCAAGGGACAGGGGCTATGAGCAGTTCTTC
j_call: TRBJ2-7; d_call: NA; v_call: TRBV30; clone_size: NA; cdr3_aa: CAWSGGSREQYF; cdr3_nt: TGTGCCTGGAGTGGAGGGAGCAGGGAGCAGTACTTC
j_call: TRBJ1-5; d_call: NA; v_call: TRBV19; clone_size: NA; cdr3_aa: CASSIQRDNNQPQHF; cdr3_nt: TGTGCCAGTAGTATACAAAGAGACAACAATCAGCCCCAGCATTTT
j_call: TRBJ2-7; d_call: NA; v_call: TRBV7-2; clone_size: few; cdr3_aa: CASSPDFTYEQYF; cdr3_nt: TGTGCCAGCAGCCCGGACTTTACCTACGAGCAGTACTTC
j_call: TRBJ1-5; d_call: NA; v_call: TRBV4-2; clone_size: few; cdr3_aa: CASSQAEGNQPQHF; cdr3_nt: TGTGCCAGCAGCCAAGCGGAGGGGAATCAGCCCCAGCATTTT
j_call: TRBJ1-2; d_call: TRBD1; v_call: TRBV28; clone_size: NA; cdr3_aa: CASSQYRGNYGYTF; cdr3_nt: TGTGCCAGCAGTCAGTACAGGGGTAACTATGGCTACACCTTC
j_call: TRBJ2-7; d_call: NA; v_call: TRBV7-9; clone_size: few; cdr3_aa: CASSLAQGGWMYEQYF; cdr3_nt: TGTGCCAGCAGCTTAGCGCAGGGGGGATGGATGTACGAGCAGTACTTC
j_call: TRBJ2-2; d_call: NA; v_call: TRBV6-5; clone_size: few; cdr3_aa: CASGMSVELFF; cdr3_nt: TGTGCCAGCGGTATGAGCGTGGAGCTGTTTTTT
j_call: TRBJ2-3; d_call: NA; v_call: TRBV29-1; clone_size: few; cdr3_aa: CSAKQGWADTQYF; cdr3_nt: TGCAGCGCAAAACAGGGTTGGGCAGATACGCAGTATTTT
j_call: TRBJ2-3; d_call: NA; v_call: TRBV9; clone_size: NA; cdr3_aa: CASSITDTQYF; cdr3_nt: TGTGCCAGCAGTATCACAGATACGCAGTATTTT
j_call: TRBJ1-1; d_call: NA; v_call: TRBV18; clone_size: NA; cdr3_aa: CASSPGRDTEAFF; cdr3_nt: TGTGCCAGCTCACCAGGCAGGGATACTGAAGCTTTCTTT
j_call: TRBJ2-5; d_call: NA; v_call: TRBV14; clone_size: few; cdr3_aa: CASSQANREETQYF; cdr3_nt: TGTGCCAGCAGCCAAGCAAACAGGGAAGAGACCCAGTACTTC
j_call: TRBJ2-2; d_call: NA; v_call: TRBV25-1; clone_size: NA; cdr3_aa: CASKGRDTGELFF; cdr3_nt: TGTGCCAGCAAAGGGCGGGACACCGGGGAGCTGTTTTTT
j_call: TRBJ2-1; d_call: TRBD2; v_call: TRBV5-1; clone_size: NA; cdr3_aa: CASSLPDGRDEQFF; cdr3_nt: TGCGCCAGCAGCTTGCCGGACGGGAGGGATGAGCAGTTCTTC
j_call: TRBJ2-1; d_call: TRBD2; v_call: TRBV18; clone_size: few; cdr3_aa: CASSPRLAGSNEQFF; cdr3_nt: TGTGCCAGCTCACCAAGACTAGCGGGATCCAATGAGCAGTTCTTC
j_call: TRBJ1-5; d_call: TRBD1; v_call: TRBV5-6; clone_size: NA; cdr3_aa: CASSLGTGGFNQPQHF; cdr3_nt: TGTGCCAGCAGCCTCGGGACAGGGGGTTTCAATCAGCCCCAGCATTTT
j_call: TRBJ2-7; d_call: NA; v_call: TRBV30; clone_size: NA; cdr3_aa: CAWSVWADEQYF; cdr3_nt: TGTGCCTGGAGTGTATGGGCAGACGAGCAGTACTTC
j_call: TRBJ1-2; d_call: NA; v_call: TRBV5-4; clone_size: few; cdr3_aa: CASSPGGTATNYGYTF; cdr3_nt: TGTGCCAGCAGCCCCGGGGGGACCGCTACTAACTATGGCTACACCTTC
j_call: TRBJ2-7; d_call: NA; v_call: TRBV7-2; clone_size: NA; cdr3_aa: CASSLVAGAYEQYF; cdr3_nt: TGTGCCAGCAGCTTAGTGGCAGGCGCCTACGAGCAGTACTTC
j_call: TRBJ1-1; d_call: NA; v_call: TRBV2; clone_size: NA; cdr3_aa: CASSESRVGVNTEAFF; cdr3_nt: TGTGCCAGCAGCGAATCCAGGGTTGGAGTGAACACTGAAGCTTTCTTT